One sample yielded the 10 T cell receptor beta chains listed below, sequenced in a study of cytomegalovirus exposure and HLA in healthy donors. Method: immunoSEQ multiplex PCR; TCRdb's copy keeps in-frame clones and lacks some. There are 35,000 to 40,000 clones in the sample; 85% to 95% occur only once, and 3% to 3.5% lies in the top ten. Material for sequencing was PBMCs. These receptors originate from a man between 18 and 35 years old in good health and CMV-seronegative.

The chain links TRBV7-9 to TRBJ2-7; D unclear. Looked up from germline, CDR1 is SEHNR and CDR2 is FQNEAQ (reference sequence). The length of the CDR3 is 14 residues. The V end was cut by 3 bases, the J end by 3 bases, with 12 bases between. The CDR3 sequence is CASSFSQIYYEQYF. The CDR3 region has the DNA TGTGCCAGCAGCTTCTCACAGATCTACTACGAGCAGTACTTC.

This chain uses TRBV6-6 with TRBJ1-5; D perhaps matches TRBD1 (6 bases). With 6 bases removed from V and 8 bases from J, the gap between germline ends came to 17 bases. Germline CDR1 and CDR2: MNHNY and SVGAGI (reference sequence). The CDR3 has 14 amino acids. The CDR3 coding sequence is TGTGCCAGCAGCACGGGACATCCCTTAGAGCCCCAGCATTTT. As protein: CASSTGHPLEPQHF.

The chain recombines TRBV5-4 with TRBJ1-1; D gene uncertain. Trimming removed 4 bases at V and 1 base at J, with 14 bases between. The CDR3 is 15 residues long. Germline V gives CDR1 SGHNT, CDR2 YYREEE (reference sequence). The CDR3 DNA sequence: TGTGCCAGCAGCCCAACCATGACACCGAACACTGAAGCTTTCTTT. Translation gives CASSPTMTPNTEAFF.

Only one count was recorded for this clone. V is TRBV30 and J is TRBJ1-2; D perhaps matches TRBD1 (5 bases). Germline V gives CDR1 GTSNPN, CDR2 SVGIG (reference sequence). This CDR3 spans 14 amino acids. V was trimmed by 5 bases and J by 6 bases, leaving 19 bases between them. The CDR3 DNA is TGTGCCTGGTGGCCCGGAAGGGGTTTGGATGGCTACACCTTC. This encodes CAWWPGRGLDGYTF.

The chain joins TRBV4-2 to TRBJ1-3; D remains unclear. The CDR3 is 18 amino acids. V lost 0 bases and J lost 1, with 16 bases in between. CDR1 and CDR2 from the germline V gene are LGHNA and YNFKEQ. In DNA form, the CDR3 reads TGTGCCAGCAGCCAAGATAAAGGAGTAGCGGGTTCTGGAAACACCATATATTTT. Its protein product is CASSQDKGVAGSGNTIYF.

The rearrangement uses TRBV30 and TRBJ1-5; D is uncertain. Germline CDR1 GTSNPN, CDR2 SVGIG (reference sequence). Trimming took 3 bases from V and 0 from J, leaving 12 bases between them. The CDR3 runs 15 residues. CDR3 nucleotides: TGTGCCTGGAGCGGTGCCACCCCTAGCAATCAGCCCCAGCATTTT. This encodes CAWSGATPSNQPQHF.

V usage is TRBV10-2 and J usage is TRBJ2-5, with D hard to call. Trimming left V 10 bases short and J 2 bases short, with 11 bases between. The CDR3 covers 12 residues. Per the germline V gene, CDR1 is WSHSY and CDR2 is SAAADI. The CDR3 spells CATTAAQETQYF. CDR3 coding DNA: TGCGCCACCACGGCGGCTCAAGAGACCCAGTACTTC.

The rearrangement uses TRBV7-9 and TRBJ1-5, with D possibly TRBD1 on 6 matching bases. CDR3 length: 15 residues. Trimming removed 1 base from V and 5 bases from J, with 12 bases in between. Germline CDR1 is SEHNR and CDR2 is FQNEAQ (reference sequence). CDR3 sequence (DNA): TGTGCCAGCAGCTTAGGTGGGGGCACGCATCAGCCCCAGCATTTT. Amino acid sequence: CASSLGGGTHQPQHF.

The chain recombines TRBV5-1 with TRBJ2-2; TRBD1 is a possible D gene (5 bases). Trimming cost V 0 bases and J 5 bases, with 5 bases left between them. Germline loops: CDR1 SGHRS, CDR2 YFSETQ. This CDR3 has 13 residues. CDR3 nucleotide sequence: TGCGCCAGCAGCTTGGAGGGGACCGGGGAGCTGTTTTTT. Residues: CASSLEGTGELFF.

The rearrangement uses TRBV12-5 and TRBJ2-7, with unresolved D. Germline V gene data show CDR1 as LGHNT and CDR2 as FRNRAP. This CDR3 region has 14 residues. The V gene lost 5 bases and the J gene lost 0 bases, with 11 bases spanning the gap. This chain's CDR3 is CASGPRGRSYEQYF. CDR3 coding DNA: TGTGCTAGTGGTCCGCGTGGGCGCTCCTACGAGCAGTACTTC.